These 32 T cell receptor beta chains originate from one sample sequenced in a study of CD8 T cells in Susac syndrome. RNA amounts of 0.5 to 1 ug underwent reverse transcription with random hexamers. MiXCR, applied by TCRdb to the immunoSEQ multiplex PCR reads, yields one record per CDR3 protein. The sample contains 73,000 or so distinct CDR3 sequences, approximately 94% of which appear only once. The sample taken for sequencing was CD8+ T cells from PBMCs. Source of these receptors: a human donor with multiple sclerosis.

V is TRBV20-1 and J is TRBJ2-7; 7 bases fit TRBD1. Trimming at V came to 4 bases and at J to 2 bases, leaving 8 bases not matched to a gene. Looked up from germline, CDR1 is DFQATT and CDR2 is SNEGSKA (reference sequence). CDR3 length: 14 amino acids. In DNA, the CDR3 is TGCAGTGCTACCTTAGACAGGGCCGCCTACGAGCAGTACTTC. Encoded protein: CSATLDRAAYEQYF.

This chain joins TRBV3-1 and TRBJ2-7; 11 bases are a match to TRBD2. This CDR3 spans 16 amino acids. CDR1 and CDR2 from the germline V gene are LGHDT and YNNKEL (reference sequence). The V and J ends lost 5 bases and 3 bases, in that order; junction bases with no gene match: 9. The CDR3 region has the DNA TGTGCCAGCAGCGGCCCGGGACTAGCGGCTTACTACGAGCAGTACTTC. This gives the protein CASSGPGLAAYYEQYF.

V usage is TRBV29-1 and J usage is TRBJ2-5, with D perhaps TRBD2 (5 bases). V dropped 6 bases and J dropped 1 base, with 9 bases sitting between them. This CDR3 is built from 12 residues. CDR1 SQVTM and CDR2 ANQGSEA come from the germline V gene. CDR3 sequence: CSVAGVQETQYF. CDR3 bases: TGCAGCGTGGCCGGGGTCCAAGAGACCCAGTACTTC.

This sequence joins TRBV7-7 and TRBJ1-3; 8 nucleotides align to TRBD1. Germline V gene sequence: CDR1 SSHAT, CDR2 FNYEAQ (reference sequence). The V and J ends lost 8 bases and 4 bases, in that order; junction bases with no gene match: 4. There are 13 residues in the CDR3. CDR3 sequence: CASGDRFGNTIYF. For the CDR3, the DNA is TGTGCCAGCGGGGACAGGTTCGGAAACACCATATATTTT.

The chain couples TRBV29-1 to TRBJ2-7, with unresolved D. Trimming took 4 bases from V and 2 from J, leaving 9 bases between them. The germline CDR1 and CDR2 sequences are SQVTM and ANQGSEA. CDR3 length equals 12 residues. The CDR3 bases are TGCAGCGTTGTCCTAGGTCCCTACGAGCAGTACTTC. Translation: CSVVLGPYEQYF.

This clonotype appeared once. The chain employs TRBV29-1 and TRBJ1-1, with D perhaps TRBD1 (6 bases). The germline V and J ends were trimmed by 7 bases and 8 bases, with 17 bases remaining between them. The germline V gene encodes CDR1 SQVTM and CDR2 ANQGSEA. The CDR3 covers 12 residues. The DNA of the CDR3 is TGCAGCGCCCGGGGGGGGGCCACCGAAGCTTTCTTT. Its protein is CSARGGATEAFF.

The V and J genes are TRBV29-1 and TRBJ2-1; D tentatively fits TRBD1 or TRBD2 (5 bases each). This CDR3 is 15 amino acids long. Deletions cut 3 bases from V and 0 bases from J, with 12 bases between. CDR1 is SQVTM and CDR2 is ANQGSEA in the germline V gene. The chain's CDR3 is CSVEGRVSSYNEQFF. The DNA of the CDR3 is TGCAGCGTTGAGGGACGGGTAAGCTCCTACAATGAGCAGTTCTTC.

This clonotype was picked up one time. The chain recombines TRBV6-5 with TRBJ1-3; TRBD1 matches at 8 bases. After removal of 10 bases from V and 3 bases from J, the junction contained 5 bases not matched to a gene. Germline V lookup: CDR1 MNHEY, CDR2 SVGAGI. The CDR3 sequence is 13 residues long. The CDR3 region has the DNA TGTGCCACGCTGACAGGGGATGGAAACACCATATATTTT. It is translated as CATLTGDGNTIYF.

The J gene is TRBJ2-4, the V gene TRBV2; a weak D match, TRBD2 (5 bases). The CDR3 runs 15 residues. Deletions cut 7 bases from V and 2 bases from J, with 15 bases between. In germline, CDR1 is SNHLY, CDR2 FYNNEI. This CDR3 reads CASTSSTLTKNIQYF. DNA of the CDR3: TGTGCCAGCACTTCTAGCACCCTAACCAAAAACATTCAGTACTTC.

The CDR3 nucleotides are TGTGCCAGCAGTTCGCTGACAGGGGGCAGAGAGACCCAGTACTTC. Translated, it gives CASSSLTGGRETQYF. The chain recombines TRBV7-9 with TRBJ2-5; 10 bases map to TRBD1. The CDR3 is made up of 15 amino acids. Unmatched junction bases numbered 8, after V lost 6 bases and J lost 4 bases. CDR1 is SEHNR and CDR2 is FQNEAQ in the germline V gene (reference sequence).

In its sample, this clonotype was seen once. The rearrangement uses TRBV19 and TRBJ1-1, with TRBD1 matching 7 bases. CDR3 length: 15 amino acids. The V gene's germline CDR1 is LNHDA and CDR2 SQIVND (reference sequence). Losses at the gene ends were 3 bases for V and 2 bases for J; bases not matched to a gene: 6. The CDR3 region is CASSMEGQTNTEAFF. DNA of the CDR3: TGTGCCAGTAGTATGGAGGGACAGACAAACACTGAAGCTTTCTTT.

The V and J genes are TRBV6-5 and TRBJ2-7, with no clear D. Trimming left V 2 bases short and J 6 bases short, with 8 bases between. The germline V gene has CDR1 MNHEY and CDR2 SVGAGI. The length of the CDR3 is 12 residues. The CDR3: CASSYPSAEQYF. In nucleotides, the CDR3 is TGTGCCAGCAGTTACCCCTCCGCCGAGCAGTACTTC.

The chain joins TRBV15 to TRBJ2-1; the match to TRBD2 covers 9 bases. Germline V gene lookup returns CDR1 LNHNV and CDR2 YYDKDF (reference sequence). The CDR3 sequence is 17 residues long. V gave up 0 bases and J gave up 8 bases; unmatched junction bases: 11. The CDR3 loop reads CATSREIGGGAKDEQFF. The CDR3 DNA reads TGTGCCACCAGCAGAGAGATTGGCGGGGGGGCCAAGGATGAGCAGTTCTTC.

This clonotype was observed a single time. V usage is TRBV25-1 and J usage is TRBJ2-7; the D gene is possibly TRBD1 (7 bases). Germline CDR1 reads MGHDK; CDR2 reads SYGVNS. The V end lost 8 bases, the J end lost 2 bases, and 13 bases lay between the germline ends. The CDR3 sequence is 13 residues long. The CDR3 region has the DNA TGTGCCAGCGTGGGGGGACAGACCTACGAGCAGTACTTC. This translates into CASVGGQTYEQYF.

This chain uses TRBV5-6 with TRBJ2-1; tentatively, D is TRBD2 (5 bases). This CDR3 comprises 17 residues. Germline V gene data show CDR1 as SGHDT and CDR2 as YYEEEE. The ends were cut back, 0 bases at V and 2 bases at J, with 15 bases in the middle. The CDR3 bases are TGTGCCAGCAGCTTGGCCTTGGACTCAGGCGCCTACAATGAGCAGTTCTTC. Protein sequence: CASSLALDSGAYNEQFF.

As DNA, the CDR3 is TGTGCCAGCAGCGTAGCGGGTGGCGATCAGCCCCAGCATTTT. Its translation: CASSVAGGDQPQHF. This chain joins TRBV9 and TRBJ1-5; D gene uncertain. This CDR3 comprises 14 residues. Germline CDR1 is SGDLS and CDR2 is YYNGEE. V was clipped by 0 bases and J by 5 bases, with 9 bases between them.

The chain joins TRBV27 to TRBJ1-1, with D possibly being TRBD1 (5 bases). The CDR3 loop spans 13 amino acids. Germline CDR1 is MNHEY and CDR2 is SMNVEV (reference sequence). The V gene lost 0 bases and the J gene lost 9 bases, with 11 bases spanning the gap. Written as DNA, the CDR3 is TGTGCCAGCAGTTTATCCTCAGGGAAACAAGCTTTCTTT. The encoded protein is CASSLSSGKQAFF.

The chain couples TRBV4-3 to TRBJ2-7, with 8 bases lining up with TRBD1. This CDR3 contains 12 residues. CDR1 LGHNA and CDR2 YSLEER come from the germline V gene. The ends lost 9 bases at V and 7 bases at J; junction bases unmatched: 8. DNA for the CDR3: TGCGCCAGTTCGCAGGGGGCGCGAGAGCAGTACTTC. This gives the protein CASSQGAREQYF.

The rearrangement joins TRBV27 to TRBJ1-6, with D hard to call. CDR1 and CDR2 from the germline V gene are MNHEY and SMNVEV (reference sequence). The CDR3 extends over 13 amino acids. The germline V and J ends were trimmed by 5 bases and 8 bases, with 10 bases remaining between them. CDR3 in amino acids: CASSVGSDSPLHF. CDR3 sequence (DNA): TGTGCCAGCAGTGTTGGTTCCGATTCACCCCTCCACTTT.

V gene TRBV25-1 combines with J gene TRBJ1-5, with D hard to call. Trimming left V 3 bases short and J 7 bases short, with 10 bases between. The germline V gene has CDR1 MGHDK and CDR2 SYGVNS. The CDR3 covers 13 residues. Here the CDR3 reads CASSDSLGQPQHF. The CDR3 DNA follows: TGTGCCAGCAGTGACAGCCTAGGGCAGCCCCAGCATTTT. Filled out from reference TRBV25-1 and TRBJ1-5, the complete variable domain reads EADIYQTPRYLVIGTGKKITLECSQTMGHDKMYWYQQDPGMELHLIHYSYGVNSTEKGDLSSESTVSRIRTEHFPLTLESARPSHTSQYLCASSDSLGQPQHFGDGTRLSIL.

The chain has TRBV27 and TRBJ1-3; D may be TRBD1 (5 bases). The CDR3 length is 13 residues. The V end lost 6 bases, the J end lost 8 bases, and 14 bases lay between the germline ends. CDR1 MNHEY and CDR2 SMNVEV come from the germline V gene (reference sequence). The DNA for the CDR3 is TGTGCCAGCAGCCCCGGAGGGGTACACACCATATATTTT. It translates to CASSPGGVHTIYF.

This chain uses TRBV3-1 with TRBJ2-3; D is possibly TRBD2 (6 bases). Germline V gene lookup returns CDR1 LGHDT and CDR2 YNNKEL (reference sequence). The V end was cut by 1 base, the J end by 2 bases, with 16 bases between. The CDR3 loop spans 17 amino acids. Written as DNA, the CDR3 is TGTGCCAGCAGCCAAGGAGCTAGGGGACTTAACACAGATACGCAGTATTTT. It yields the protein CASSQGARGLNTDTQYF.

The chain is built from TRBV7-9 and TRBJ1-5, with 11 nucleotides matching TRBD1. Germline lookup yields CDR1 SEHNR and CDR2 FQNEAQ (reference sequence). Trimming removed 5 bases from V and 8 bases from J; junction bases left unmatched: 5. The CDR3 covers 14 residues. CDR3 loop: CASSRGTGGEPQHF. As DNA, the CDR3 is TGTGCCAGCAGCCGAGGGACAGGGGGAGAGCCCCAGCATTTT.

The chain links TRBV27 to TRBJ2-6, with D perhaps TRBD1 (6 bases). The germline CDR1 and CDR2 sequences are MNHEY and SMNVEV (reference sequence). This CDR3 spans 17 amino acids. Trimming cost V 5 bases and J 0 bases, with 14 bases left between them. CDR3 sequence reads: CASSHLDSTSGANVLTF. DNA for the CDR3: TGTGCCAGCAGTCATCTGGACAGTACCTCTGGGGCCAACGTCCTGACTTTC.

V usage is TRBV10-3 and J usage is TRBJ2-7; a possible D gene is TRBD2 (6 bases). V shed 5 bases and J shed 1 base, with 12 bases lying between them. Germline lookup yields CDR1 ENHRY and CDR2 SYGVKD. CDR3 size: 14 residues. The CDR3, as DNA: TGTGCCATCAGTCTGCGGGACCTTTCCTACGAGCAGTACTTC. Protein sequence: CAISLRDLSYEQYF.

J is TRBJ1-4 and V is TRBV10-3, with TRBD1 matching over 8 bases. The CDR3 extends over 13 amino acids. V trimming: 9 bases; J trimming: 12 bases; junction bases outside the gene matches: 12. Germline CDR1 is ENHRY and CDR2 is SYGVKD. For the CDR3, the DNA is TGTGCCATTGGACAGGGCGGATCGGAAGAACTGTTTTTT. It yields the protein CAIGQGGSEELFF.

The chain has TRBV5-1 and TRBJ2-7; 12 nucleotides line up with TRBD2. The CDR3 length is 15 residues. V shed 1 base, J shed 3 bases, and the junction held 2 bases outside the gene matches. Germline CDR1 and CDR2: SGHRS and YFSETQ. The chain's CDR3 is CASSLWTSGVYEQYF. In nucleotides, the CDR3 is TGCGCCAGCAGCTTGTGGACTAGCGGGGTCTACGAGCAGTACTTC.

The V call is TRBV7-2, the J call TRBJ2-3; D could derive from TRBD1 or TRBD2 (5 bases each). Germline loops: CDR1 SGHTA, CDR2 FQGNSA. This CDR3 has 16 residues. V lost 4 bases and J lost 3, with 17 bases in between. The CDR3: CASSSHRVGGTDTQYF. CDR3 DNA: TGTGCCAGCAGCTCCCACCGGGTTGGGGGTACAGATACGCAGTATTTT.

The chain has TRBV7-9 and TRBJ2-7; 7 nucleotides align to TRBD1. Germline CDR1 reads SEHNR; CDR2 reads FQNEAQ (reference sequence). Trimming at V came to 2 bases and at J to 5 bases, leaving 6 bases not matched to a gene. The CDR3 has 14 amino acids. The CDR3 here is CASSLRGQGHEQYF. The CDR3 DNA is TGTGCCAGCAGCTTAAGGGGGCAGGGCCACGAGCAGTACTTC.

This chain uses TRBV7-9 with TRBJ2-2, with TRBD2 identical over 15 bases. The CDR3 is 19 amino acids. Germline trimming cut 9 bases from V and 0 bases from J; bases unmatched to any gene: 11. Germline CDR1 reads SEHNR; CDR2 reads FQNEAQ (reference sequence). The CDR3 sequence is CASNGGTSGRSTNTGELFF. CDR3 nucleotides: TGTGCCAGTAACGGTGGGACTAGCGGGAGGAGCACGAACACCGGGGAGCTGTTTTTT.

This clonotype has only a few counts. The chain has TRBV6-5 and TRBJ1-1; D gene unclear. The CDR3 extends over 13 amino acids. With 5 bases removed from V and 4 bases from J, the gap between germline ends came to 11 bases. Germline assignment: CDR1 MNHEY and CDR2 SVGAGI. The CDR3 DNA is TGTGCCAGCAGTCAAGGAGTGGGCACTGAAGCTTTCTTT. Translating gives CASSQGVGTEAFF.

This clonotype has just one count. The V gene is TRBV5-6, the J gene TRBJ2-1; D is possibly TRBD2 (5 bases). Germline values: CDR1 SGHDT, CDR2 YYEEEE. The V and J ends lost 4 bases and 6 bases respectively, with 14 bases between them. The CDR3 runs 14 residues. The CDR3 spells CASSPPAEGNEQFF. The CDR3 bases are TGTGCCAGCAGCCCCCCCGCCGAGGGCAATGAGCAGTTCTTC.